This T cell receptor beta chain was obtained from a study of blood T cell repertoires in COVID-19. About the study: Collection of acute and convalescent COVID-19 samples took place in the United States, Italy and Spain. From T cells, B-cell-depleted T cells, or PBMCs came the material, which was cDNA or gDNA.

The study drew participants aged about 18 to 89 years from 20 to 30 US areas. Allocation to cohorts depended on clinical history reported by the participants. Produced via immunoSEQ multiplex PCR; TCRdb's table is partial and in-frame only. The data hold under 350,000 clones, with approximately 89% observed a single time. The CDR3 has 14 amino acids. Germline loops: CDR1 DFQATT, CDR2 SNEGSKA (reference sequence). V was shortened by 3 bases and J by 7 bases, with 13 bases between the two germline ends. The sequence derives from an older woman who had recovered from COVID-19. The chain is built from TRBV20-1 and TRBJ1-6; D is uncertain. The specimen was PBMCs or T cells enriched from blood (not recorded which). The CDR3 DNA reads TGCAGTGCTAGTGTACGCGGAGGCAATTCACCCCTCCACTTT. This translates into CSASVRGGNSPLHF.